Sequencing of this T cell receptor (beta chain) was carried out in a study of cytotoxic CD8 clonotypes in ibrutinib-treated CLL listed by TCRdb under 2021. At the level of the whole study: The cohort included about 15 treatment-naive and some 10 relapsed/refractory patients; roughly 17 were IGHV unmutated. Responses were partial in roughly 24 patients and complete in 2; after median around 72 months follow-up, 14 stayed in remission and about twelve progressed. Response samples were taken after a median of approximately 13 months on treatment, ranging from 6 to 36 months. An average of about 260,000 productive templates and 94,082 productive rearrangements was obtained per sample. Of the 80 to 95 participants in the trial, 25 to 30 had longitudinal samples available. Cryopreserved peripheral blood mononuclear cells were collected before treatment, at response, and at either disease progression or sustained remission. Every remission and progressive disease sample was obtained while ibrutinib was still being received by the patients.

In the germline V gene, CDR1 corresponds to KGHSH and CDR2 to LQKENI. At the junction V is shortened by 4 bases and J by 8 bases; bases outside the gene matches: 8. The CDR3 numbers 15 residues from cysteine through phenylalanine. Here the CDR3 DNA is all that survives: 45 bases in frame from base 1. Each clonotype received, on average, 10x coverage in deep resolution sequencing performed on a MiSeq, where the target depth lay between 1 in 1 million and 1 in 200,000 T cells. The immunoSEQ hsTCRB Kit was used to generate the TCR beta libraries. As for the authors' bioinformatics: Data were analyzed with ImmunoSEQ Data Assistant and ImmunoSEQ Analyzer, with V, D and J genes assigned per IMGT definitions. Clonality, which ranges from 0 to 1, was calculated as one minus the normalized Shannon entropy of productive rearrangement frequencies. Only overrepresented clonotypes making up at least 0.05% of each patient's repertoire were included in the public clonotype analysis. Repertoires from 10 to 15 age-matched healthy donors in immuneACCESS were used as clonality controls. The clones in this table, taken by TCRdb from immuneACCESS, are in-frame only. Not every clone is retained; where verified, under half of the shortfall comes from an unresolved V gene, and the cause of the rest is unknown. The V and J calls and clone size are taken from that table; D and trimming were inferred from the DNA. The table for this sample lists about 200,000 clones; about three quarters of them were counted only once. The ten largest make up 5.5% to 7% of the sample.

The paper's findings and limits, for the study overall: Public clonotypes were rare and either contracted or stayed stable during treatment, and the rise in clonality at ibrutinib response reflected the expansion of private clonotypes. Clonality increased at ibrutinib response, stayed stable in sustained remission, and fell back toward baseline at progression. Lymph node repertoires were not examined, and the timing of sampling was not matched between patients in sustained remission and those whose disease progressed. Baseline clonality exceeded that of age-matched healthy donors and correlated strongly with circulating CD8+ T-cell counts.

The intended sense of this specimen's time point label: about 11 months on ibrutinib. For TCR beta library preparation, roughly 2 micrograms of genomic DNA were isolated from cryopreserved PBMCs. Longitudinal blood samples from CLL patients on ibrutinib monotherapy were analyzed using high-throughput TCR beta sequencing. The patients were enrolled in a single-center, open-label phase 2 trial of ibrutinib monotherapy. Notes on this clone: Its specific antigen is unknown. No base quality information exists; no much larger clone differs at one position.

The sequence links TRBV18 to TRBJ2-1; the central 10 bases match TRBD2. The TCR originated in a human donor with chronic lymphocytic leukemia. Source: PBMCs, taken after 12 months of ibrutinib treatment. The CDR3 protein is CASSLLAGAFHEQFF. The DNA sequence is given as TGTGCCAGCTCACTGCTAGCGGGGGCCTTCCATGAGCAGTTCTTC.